This T cell receptor beta chain was sequenced during a study of OX40 agonist ivuxolimab in advanced cancers. About the full investigation: Ivuxolimab was an agonistic, fully human IgG2 monoclonal antibody directed against OX40 (CD134), a costimulatory receptor. Patients were allowed to have had prior anti-PD-1, anti-PD-L1 or anti-CTLA-4 therapy, and around 37% of the dose-escalation patients had previously received checkpoint inhibitors. Of the approximately 50 patients in dose escalation, about 20 had hepatocellular carcinoma, about 15 had melanoma, 9 had renal cell carcinoma and 9 had head and neck cancer. Intravenous ivuxolimab was administered to patients every 2 weeks at six dose levels: 0.01, 0.1, 0.3, 1.5, 3 and 10 mg/kg. The paper reports the monotherapy dose-escalation portion (N ≈ 50 patients) of the phase I ivuxolimab trial. A male proportion of 70% to 90% and a mean age of approximately 61 years, ranging from 23 to 79, were recorded for the dose-escalation cohort. Peripheral TCRbeta sequencing aimed to test whether ivuxolimab altered TCR sequence diversity and caused clonal T-cell expansion. Partial responses were achieved by three dose-escalation patients, of whom one had hepatocellular carcinoma and two had cutaneous melanoma. Findings and caveats that apply to the study as a whole: In partial responders in the 0.1-3.0 mg/kg groups, normalized peripheral clonal expansion was found to be among the lowest, especially among CD8+ T cells. After ivuxolimab, CD8+ T cells had more expanded clones than CD4+ T cells on average. The antigen specificity of the peripheral T cells that underwent clonal expansion was not determined. Low levels of normalized T-cell clonal expansion were also shown by some nonresponding patients. At doses from 0.1 to 3.0 mg/kg, clonal expansion was seen in both CD4+ and CD8+ blood T cells between baseline and week 6.

The trial excluded patients who had a history of autoimmune disease or who were on systemic immunosuppression. In every dose cohort, peripheral blood was drawn for TCR sequencing at baseline, cycle 4 day 1, and cycle 7 day 1. The samples were drawn from a first-in-human, open-label, multicenter phase I dose-escalation trial of ivuxolimab. The trial enrolled adults with locally advanced or metastatic head and neck squamous cell, hepatocellular, melanoma or renal cell carcinoma. Before TCR sequencing, CD4+ and CD8+ T cells were separately sorted from peripheral blood. This clone was seen only once. This receptor's antigen is unknown. Per-nucleotide qualities are absent, and no much larger clonotype sits a single base away. The CDR3 numbers 13 residues from cysteine through phenylalanine. Only the CDR3 DNA is retained, 39 bases long and in frame from the first base. The germline V gene (reference sequence) specifies LNHDA as CDR1 and SQIVND as CDR2. The V and J ends are trimmed by 1 base and 6 bases, leaving 9 bases between them.

For sequencing of the TCRbeta CDR3 region, genomic DNA was extracted from the sorted cells. The immunoSEQ Assay was used for sequencing of TCRbeta CDR3 regions. Held by TCRdb, this immuneACCESS table contains in-frame sequences only and omits some clones. Under half of the omission traces to an unresolved V gene where checked; the cause of the rest is unknown. The sample includes 60,000 to 80,000 clones, with over 75% observed a single time. The ten largest account for 5% of the sample. The clonotype comes from an adult with an advanced solid tumor such as melanoma, head and neck, liver or kidney cancer. This chain joins TRBV19 to TRBJ1-2; TRBD1 is perhaps the D gene, given 6 matching bases. Specimen: CD4+ or CD8+ T cells sorted from blood, collected in a trial of the OX40 agonist ivuxolimab. Here is the DNA: TGTGCCAGTAGTATAGTTCCAGGGGATGGCTACACCTTC. Translation gives CASSIVPGDGYTF. Reference TRBV19 and TRBJ1-2 genes cover what lies past the CDR3, so the full variable domain is DGGITQSPKYLFRKEGQNVTLSCEQNLNHDAMYWYRQDPGQGLRLIYYSQIVNDFQKGDIAEGYSVSREKKESFPLTVTSAQKNPTAFYLCASSIVPGDGYTFGSGTRLTVV.